The entry below describes one TCR beta chain. No antigen is known for it. This sample was taken from a study of Graves' ophthalmopathy and Graves' hyperthyroidism. Study findings and constraints: Its predictions of ophthalmopathy progression gave the model over 65% sensitivity and 72.22% specificity. Discriminating ophthalmopathy from stable hyperthyroidism, a 13-signature model attained a sensitivity of about 89% and a specificity of about 79%.

This CDR3 is built from 15 residues. The germline V gene encodes CDR1 DFQATT and CDR2 SNEGSKA (reference sequence). The junction had 10 bases not matched to a gene; V was cut back by 5 bases and J by 0 bases. Clinical symptoms and serum thyroxine were used for diagnosis; TRAb, thyroid ultrasound and orbital computed tomography were also relied on. Researchers took RNA transcripts and amplified TCR beta CDR3 regions from them. The workflow started with a first-round RT-PCR run with HTBI primers and then moved on to a second-round multiplex PCR. TCRdb fed the multiplex PCR reads into MiXCR, producing one record per CDR3 protein. The sample carries about 1.1 million distinct CDR3 sequences, 36% recorded once.

The receptor's source is an adult man with Graves' hyperthyroidism. J is TRBJ2-7 and V is TRBV20-1; TRBD2 aligns across 7 bases. Material for sequencing was peripheral blood or thyroid tissue (not recorded which). For the CDR3, the DNA is TGCAGTGCTGATGGCGGGAGCAGGGACTCCTACGAGCAGTACTTC. Amino acids: CSADGGSRDSYEQYF.